This T cell receptor beta chain was captured in a study of blood T cell repertoires in COVID-19. In the study overall: From T cells, B-cell-depleted T cells, or PBMCs came the material, which was cDNA or gDNA.

V trimming: 2 bases; J trimming: 2 bases; junction bases outside the gene matches: 6. The CDR3 totals 16 residues. CDR1 and CDR2 from the germline V gene are LGHDT and YNNKEL (reference sequence). Participant ages covered roughly 18 to 89 years across about 22 US areas. Clones were read by immunoSEQ multiplex PCR, and TCRdb kept only the in-frame ones, dropping some. The sample has over 250,000 clones, under 90% seen once. The chain has TRBV3-1 (or the pseudogene TRBV3-2) and TRBJ2-5; 9 bases fit TRBD2. This receptor was obtained from a young man with acute COVID-19. What was sequenced was PBMCs or T cells enriched from blood (not recorded which). CDR3 nucleotide sequence: TGTGCCAGCAGCCAACCCCCTAGCGGGGTACAAGAGACCCAGTACTTC. Translated, it gives CASSQPPSGVQETQYF.